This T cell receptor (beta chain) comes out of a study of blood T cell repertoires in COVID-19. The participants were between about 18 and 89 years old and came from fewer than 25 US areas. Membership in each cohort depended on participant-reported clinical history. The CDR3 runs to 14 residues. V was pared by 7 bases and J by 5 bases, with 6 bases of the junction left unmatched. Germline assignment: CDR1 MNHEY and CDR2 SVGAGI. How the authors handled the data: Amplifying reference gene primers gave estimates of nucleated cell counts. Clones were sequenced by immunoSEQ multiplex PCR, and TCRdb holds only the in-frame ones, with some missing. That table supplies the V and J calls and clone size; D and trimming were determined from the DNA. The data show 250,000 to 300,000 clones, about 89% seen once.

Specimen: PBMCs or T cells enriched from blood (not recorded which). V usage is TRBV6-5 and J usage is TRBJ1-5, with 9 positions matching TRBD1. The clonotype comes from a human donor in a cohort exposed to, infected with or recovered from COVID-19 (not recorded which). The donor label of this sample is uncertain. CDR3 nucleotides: TGTGCCAGCATTCCGACAGGGGGGGATCAGCCCCAGCATTTT. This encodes CASIPTGGDQPQHF.